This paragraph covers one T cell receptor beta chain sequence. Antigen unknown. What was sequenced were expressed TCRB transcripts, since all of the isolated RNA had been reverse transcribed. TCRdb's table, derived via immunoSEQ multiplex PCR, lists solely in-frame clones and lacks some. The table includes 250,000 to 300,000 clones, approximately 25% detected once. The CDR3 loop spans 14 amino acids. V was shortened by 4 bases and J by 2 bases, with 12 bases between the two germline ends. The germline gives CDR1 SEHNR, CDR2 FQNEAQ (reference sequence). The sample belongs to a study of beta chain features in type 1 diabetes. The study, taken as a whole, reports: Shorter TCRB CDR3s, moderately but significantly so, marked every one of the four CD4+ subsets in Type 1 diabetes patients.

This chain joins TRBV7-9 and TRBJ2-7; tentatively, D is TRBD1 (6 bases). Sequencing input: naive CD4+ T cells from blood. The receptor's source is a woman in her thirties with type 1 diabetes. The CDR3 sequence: CASSSRDTAYEQYF. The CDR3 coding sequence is TGTGCCAGCAGCTCCCGGGACACCGCCTACGAGCAGTACTTC. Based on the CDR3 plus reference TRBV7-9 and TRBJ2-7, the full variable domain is DTGVSQNPRHKITKRGQNVTFRCDPISEHNRLYWYRQTLGQGPEFLTYFQNEAQLEKSRLLSDRFSAERPKGSFSTLEIQRTEQGDSAMYLCASSSRDTAYEQYFGPGTRLTVT.